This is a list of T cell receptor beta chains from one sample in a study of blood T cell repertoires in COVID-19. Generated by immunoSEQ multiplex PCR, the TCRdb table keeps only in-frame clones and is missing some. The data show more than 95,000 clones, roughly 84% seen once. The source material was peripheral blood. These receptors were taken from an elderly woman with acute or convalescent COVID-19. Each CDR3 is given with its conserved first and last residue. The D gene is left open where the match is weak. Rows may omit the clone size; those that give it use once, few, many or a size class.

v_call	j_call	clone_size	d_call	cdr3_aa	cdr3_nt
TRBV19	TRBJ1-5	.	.	CASSTNRVVQPQHF	TGTGCCAGTAGTACAAACAGGGTAGTTCAGCCCCAGCATTTT
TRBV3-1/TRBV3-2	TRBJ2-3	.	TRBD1	CASSLRQGSTTDTQYF	TGTGCCAGCAGTCTACGACAGGGCTCTACCACAGATACGCAGTATTTT
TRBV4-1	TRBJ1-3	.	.	CASSQDPLFSGNTIYF	TGCGCCAGCAGCCAAGACCCACTGTTCTCTGGAAACACCATATATTTT
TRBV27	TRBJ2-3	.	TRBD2	CASSPPSSGFGTDTQYF	TGTGCCAGCAGTCCCCCCTCTAGCGGGTTTGGGACAGATACGCAGTATTTT
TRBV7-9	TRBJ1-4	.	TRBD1	CASSESNRGTATNEKLFF	TGTGCCAGCAGCGAGAGCAACAGGGGCACGGCAACTAATGAAAAACTGTTTTTT
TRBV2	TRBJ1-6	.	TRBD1	CASRLGTGGSPLHF	TGTGCCAGCAGGCTGGGGACAGGGGGTTCACCCCTCCACTTT
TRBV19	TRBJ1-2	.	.	CASSIWSRGHYYGYTF	TGTGCCAGTAGTATATGGTCCCGGGGACACTACTATGGCTACACCTTC
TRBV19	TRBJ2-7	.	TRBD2	CASISPGLAGTYEQYF	TGTGCCAGTATTTCACCGGGACTAGCGGGGACCTACGAGCAGTACTTC
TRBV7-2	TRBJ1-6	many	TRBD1	CASSLHRGIDSPLHF	TGTGCCAGCAGCTTACACAGGGGAATAGATTCACCCCTCCACTTT
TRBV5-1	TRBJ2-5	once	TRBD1	CASSLGGQGETQYF	TGCGCCAGCAGCTTGGGAGGACAGGGTGAGACCCAGTACTTC
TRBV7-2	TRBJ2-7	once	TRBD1	CASSLTGTGSYEQYF	TGTGCCAGCAGCTTAACAGGGACAGGGTCGTACGAGCAGTACTTC
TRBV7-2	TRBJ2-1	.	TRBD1	CASRRDRGFYNEQFF	TGTGCCAGCAGACGGGACAGGGGATTTTACAATGAGCAGTTCTTC
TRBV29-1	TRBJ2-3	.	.	CSVEWGGHTDTQYF	TGCAGCGTTGAATGGGGGGGACACACAGATACGCAGTATTTT
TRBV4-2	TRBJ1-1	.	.	CASSHAGQSNTEAFF	TGTGCCAGCAGCCACGCTGGACAGTCAAACACTGAAGCTTTCTTT
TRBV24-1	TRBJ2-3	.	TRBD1	CATTPGDSHTDTQYF	TGTGCCACCACCCCAGGGGACAGCCACACAGATACGCAGTATTTT
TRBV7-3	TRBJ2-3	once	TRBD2	CASSLSGAGGWDTQYF	TGTGCCAGCAGCTTAAGTGGAGCGGGGGGTTGGGATACGCAGTATTTT
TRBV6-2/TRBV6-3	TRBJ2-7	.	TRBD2	CASSYSIGLAGNYEQYF	TGTGCCAGCAGTTACTCCATCGGACTAGCGGGGAACTACGAGCAGTACTTC
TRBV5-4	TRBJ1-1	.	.	CASSLAGGLNTEAFF	TGTGCCAGCAGCTTGGCCGGGGGATTGAACACTGAAGCTTTCTTT
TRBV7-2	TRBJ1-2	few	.	CASRPTGKGYTF	TGTGCCAGCAGACCAACAGGGAAGGGCTACACCTTC
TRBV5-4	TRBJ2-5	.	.	CASSLGQRSQETQYF	TGTGCCAGCAGCTTGGGGCAGCGCTCCCAAGAGACCCAGTACTTC
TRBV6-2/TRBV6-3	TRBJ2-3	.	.	CASSSQIPTDTQYF	TGTGCCAGCAGTTCGCAGATACCCACAGATACGCAGTATTTT
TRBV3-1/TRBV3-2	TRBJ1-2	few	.	CASSQSPHPVDGYTF	TGTGCCAGCAGCCAATCCCCACACCCTGTGGATGGCTACACCTTC
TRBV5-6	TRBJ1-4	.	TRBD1	CASSILRGLGEKLFF	TGTGCCAGCAGCATACTCAGGGGGCTCGGTGAAAAACTGTTTTTT
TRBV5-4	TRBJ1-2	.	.	CASSLARGDYGYTF	TGTGCCAGCAGCTTGGCGCGGGGAGACTATGGCTACACCTTC
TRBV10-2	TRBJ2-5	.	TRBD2	CASRDRLAGGQETQYF	TGCGCCAGCAGGGACAGACTAGCGGGGGGGCAAGAGACCCAGTACTTC
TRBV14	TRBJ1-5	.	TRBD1	CASSYGQVRNQPQHF	TGTGCCAGCAGCTATGGACAGGTGCGCAATCAGCCCCAGCATTTT
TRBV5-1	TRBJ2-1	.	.	CASSRVPTTYNEQFF	TGCGCCAGCAGCCGGGTCCCTACGACCTACAATGAGCAGTTCTTC
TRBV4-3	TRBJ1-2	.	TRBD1	CASSSPGTGGDLGGYTF	TGCGCCAGCAGCTCACCCGGGACAGGGGGCGATCTAGGGGGCTACACCTTC
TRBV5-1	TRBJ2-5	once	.	CASSASGGGETQYF	TGCGCCAGCAGCGCGTCTGGGGGAGGAGAGACCCAGTACTTC
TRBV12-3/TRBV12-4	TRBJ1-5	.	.	CAGGNGNQPQHF	TGTGCAGGGGGAAATGGCAATCAGCCCCAGCATTTT
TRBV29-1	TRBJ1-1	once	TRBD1	CSSTTGATEAFF	TGCAGCTCCACAACAGGGGCCACTGAAGCTTTCTTT
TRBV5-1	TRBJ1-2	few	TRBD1	CASRLGQGAYGYTF	TGCGCCAGCAGATTGGGACAGGGGGCTTATGGCTACACCTTC
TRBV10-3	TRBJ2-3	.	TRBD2	CAISATSGGPSTDTQYF	TGTGCCATCAGTGCGACTAGCGGGGGGCCTAGCACAGATACGCAGTATTTT
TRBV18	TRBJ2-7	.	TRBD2	CASSLGLARTYEQYF	TGTGCCAGCTCCTTGGGACTAGCGAGAACCTACGAGCAGTACTTC
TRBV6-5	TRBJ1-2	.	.	CASSYSGGLNYGYTF	TGTGCCAGCAGTTACTCGGGGGGTCTTAACTATGGCTACACCTTC
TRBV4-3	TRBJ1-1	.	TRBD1	CASSQRLFGTGGTEAFF	TGCGCCAGCAGCCAGCGCCTTTTTGGGACAGGAGGCACTGAAGCTTTCTTT
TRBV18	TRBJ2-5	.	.	CASSPTTRGETQYF	TGTGCCAGCTCACCGACGACTCGAGGAGAGACCCAGTACTTC
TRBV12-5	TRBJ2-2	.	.	CASGLTGLNTGELFF	TGTGCTAGTGGTTTGACAGGGCTGAACACCGGGGAGCTGTTTTTT
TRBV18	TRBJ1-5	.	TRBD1	CASSPGTGGFQPQHF	TGTGCCAGCTCACCCGGGACAGGGGGCTTTCAGCCCCAGCATTTT
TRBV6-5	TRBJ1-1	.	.	CASRIQANTEAFF	TGTGCCAGCAGGATACAGGCGAACACTGAAGCTTTCTTT
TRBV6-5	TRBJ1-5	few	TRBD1	CASSRQGGGQPQHF	TGTGCCAGCAGTCGACAGGGGGGCGGTCAGCCCCAGCATTTT
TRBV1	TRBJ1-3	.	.	CTSSQDQQGASSGNTIYF	TGCACCAGCAGCCAAGATCAACAGGGGGCAAGCTCTGGAAACACCATATATTTT
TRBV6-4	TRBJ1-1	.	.	CASSADSNTEAFF	TGTGCCAGCAGCGCGGACAGTAACACTGAAGCTTTCTTT
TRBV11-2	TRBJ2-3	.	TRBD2	CASSLGLAGLSDTQYF	TGTGCCAGCAGCTTAGGCCTAGCGGGGCTCTCAGATACGCAGTATTTT
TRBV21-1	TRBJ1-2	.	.	CASQLGTATNYGYTF	TGTGCCAGCCAACTCGGGACAGCCACTAACTATGGCTACACCTTC
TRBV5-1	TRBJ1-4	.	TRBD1	CASSPEPGQGKKLFF	TGCGCCAGCAGCCCGGAACCGGGACAGGGGAAAAAACTGTTTTTT
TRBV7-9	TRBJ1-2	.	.	CASSLKAGNYGYTF	TGTGCCAGCAGCTTAAAGGCAGGGAACTATGGCTACACCTTC
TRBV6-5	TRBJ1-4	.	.	CASRSGTEGEKLFF	TGTGCCAGCAGGTCCGGGACGGAGGGGGAAAAACTGTTTTTT